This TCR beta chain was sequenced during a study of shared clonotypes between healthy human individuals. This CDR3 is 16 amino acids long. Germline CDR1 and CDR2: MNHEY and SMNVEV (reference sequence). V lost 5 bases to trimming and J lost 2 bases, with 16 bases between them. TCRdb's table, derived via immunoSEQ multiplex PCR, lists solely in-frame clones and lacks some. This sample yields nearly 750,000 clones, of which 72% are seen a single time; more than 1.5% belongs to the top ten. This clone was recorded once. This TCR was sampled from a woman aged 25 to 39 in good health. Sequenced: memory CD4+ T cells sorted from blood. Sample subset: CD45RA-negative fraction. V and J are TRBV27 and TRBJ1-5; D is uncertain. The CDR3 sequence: CASSPFEDRGNQPQHF. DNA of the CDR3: TGTGCCAGCAGTCCTTTTGAGGATCGCGGCAATCAGCCCCAGCATTTT.